What follows are 24 T cell receptor beta chains derived from one specimen sequenced in a study of T cell repertoires in cytomegalovirus infection (dated by TCRdb to about 2019). The instrument given in TCRdb is Illumina HiSeq 1500. The public reads were reprocessed in TCRdb via fastp at Q25 and MiXCR, keeping in-frame beta chains. CDR3 protein duplicates are merged, each entry listing the most common genes and DNA. This sample lists approximately 250,000 distinct CDR3 sequences; 10% to 15% were detected once. The ten biggest clones cover 1.5% to 2% of the sample. The sample was PBMCs. These receptors were obtained from a human donor in good health (CMV status not recorded). Some clones in this sample may be carry-over from other donors' samples.

This clonotype was seen ten or more times. J is TRBJ2-7 and V is TRBV12-3 or TRBV12-4, with TRBD2 identical over 9 bases. V trimming: 5 bases; J trimming: 5 bases; junction bases outside the gene matches: 7. This CDR3 comprises 14 residues. Here the CDR3 DNA reads TGTGCCAGCAGTAAAAGCGGGGGGCTCGACGAGCAGTACTTC. Translation: CASSKSGGLDEQYF.

This clonotype was picked up many times. The V call is TRBV7-2, the J call TRBJ2-5; D is perhaps TRBD1 (7 bases). The CDR3 extends over 15 amino acids. Germline-derived CDR1 and CDR2 are SGHTA and FQGNSA. V lost 4 bases to trimming and J lost 5 bases, with 17 bases between them. This CDR3 is CASSSTGVEGETQYF. CDR3 bases: TGTGCCAGCAGCTCAACAGGGGTGGAGGGTGAGACCCAGTACTTC.

This rearrangement joins TRBV11-2 to TRBJ2-4; TRBD2 is a possible D gene (6 bases). The germline V and J ends were trimmed by 0 bases and 9 bases, with 15 bases remaining between them. CDR3 length: 15 amino acids. Germline CDR1 is SGHAT and CDR2 is FQNNGV. CDR3 in DNA: TGTGCCAGCAGCTTAGATCAGCAGGGAGGAGGCATTCAGTACTTC. Its translation is CASSLDQQGGGIQYF.

This clonotype showed up many times. The rearrangement uses TRBV7-2 and TRBJ2-7; TRBD1 is a possible D gene (5 bases). Per the germline V gene, CDR1 is SGHTA and CDR2 is FQGNSA. The V and J ends lost 5 bases and 0 bases respectively, with 11 bases between them. The length of the CDR3 is 14 residues. DNA of the CDR3: TGTGCCAGCAGCCAACAGGCAGACTCCTACGAGCAGTACTTC. This codes for CASSQQADSYEQYF.

This clonotype was found many times. This rearrangement joins TRBV20-1 to TRBJ2-7; 10 nucleotides line up with TRBD2. Trimming cost V 2 bases and J 4 bases; bases outside gene matches: 8. This CDR3 is 15 amino acids long. Germline CDR1 is DFQATT and CDR2 is SNEGSKA (reference sequence). The CDR3 bases are TGCAGTGCTAGATCCGGGACTAGCGTTGGTTACGAGCAGTACTTC. Amino acid sequence: CSARSGTSVGYEQYF.

This clonotype was seen repeatedly, ten times or more. The chain is built from TRBV5-1 and TRBJ1-4; 8 nucleotides match TRBD1. Germline V gives CDR1 SGHRS, CDR2 YFSETQ. The CDR3 runs 14 residues. Germline trimming cut 4 bases from V and 6 bases from J; bases unmatched to any gene: 5. The CDR3, as DNA: TGCGCCAGCAGCCTGACAGGGGCGGATGAAAAACTGTTTTTT. The encoded protein is CASSLTGADEKLFF.

A few counts support this clonotype. J is TRBJ1-2 and V is TRBV2, with D possibly being TRBD1 (5 bases). Trimming stripped 0 bases from V and 8 bases from J, with 13 bases between. The CDR3 has 14 amino acids. CDR1 is SNHLY, CDR2 FYNNEI, per germline. CDR3 nucleotides: TGTGCCAGCAGTGAAGCGGGGGGGGTGCGAGGCTACACCTTC. This encodes CASSEAGGVRGYTF.

This clonotype was picked up many times. CDR3 protein: CASSYSRNLQGAFF. The CDR3 nucleotides are TGTGCCAGCAGTTACTCGAGAAATTTGCAAGGAGCTTTCTTT. The genes are TRBV6-5 and TRBJ1-1; D is unresolved. CDR3 size: 14 residues. Germline values: CDR1 MNHEY, CDR2 SVGAGI. Trimming shortened V by 0 bases and J by 10 bases, and 15 bases separated the two germline ends.

This clonotype was seen a handful of times. This sequence joins TRBV5-5 and TRBJ2-5; D ambiguous. V was clipped by 5 bases and J by 4 bases, with 15 bases between them. Germline CDR1 reads SGHKS; CDR2 reads YYEKEE (reference sequence). The CDR3 is 14 amino acids. In DNA form, the CDR3 reads TGTGCCAGCAGTCAAGATTTGATTGGAGAGACCCAGTACTTC. Translated: CASSQDLIGETQYF.

This clonotype occurred a few times. This rearrangement joins TRBV20-1 to TRBJ1-1; D is unresolved. In germline, CDR1 is DFQATT, CDR2 SNEGSKA (reference sequence). The CDR3 has 13 residues. The V end was cut by 3 bases, the J end by 4 bases, with 12 bases between. The CDR3 here is CSASRVPGTEAFF. CDR3 sequence (DNA): TGCAGTGCTAGTCGGGTCCCGGGCACTGAAGCTTTCTTT.

This clonotype was observed many times. This chain uses TRBV9 with TRBJ2-5; 9 bases match TRBD2. V was clipped by 4 bases and J by 5 bases; unmatched bases: 15. Germline CDR1 reads SGDLS; CDR2 reads YYNGEE. The CDR3 runs 17 residues. This CDR3 is CASSPEGGRGGRETQYF. The CDR3 DNA is TGTGCCAGCAGCCCCGAAGGTGGGCGGGGGGGCCGGGAGACCCAGTACTTC.

Many counts were recorded for this clonotype. The rearrangement links TRBV7-2 to TRBJ1-6; 7 positions agree with TRBD1. Germline V lookup: CDR1 SGHTA, CDR2 FQGNSA. The CDR3 consists of 16 residues. Germline trimming cut 5 bases from V and 5 bases from J; bases unmatched to any gene: 9. CDR3 sequence: CASSTRGGFDNSPLHF. CDR3 sequence (DNA): TGTGCCAGCAGCACCAGGGGGGGGTTTGATAATTCACCCCTCCACTTT.

This clonotype has a count of ten or more. The J gene is TRBJ2-1, the V gene TRBV28; D is possibly TRBD2 (5 bases). The V end was cut by 5 bases, the J end by 6 bases, with 14 bases between. Germline V gene lookup returns CDR1 MDHEN and CDR2 SYDVKM. The CDR3 sequence is 14 residues long. CDR3 amino acids: CASSLRTRSNEQFF. In DNA, the CDR3 is TGTGCCAGCAGTCTCCGAACTAGGAGCAATGAGCAGTTCTTC.

This clonotype was seen at least ten times. The V and J genes are TRBV19 and TRBJ2-7, with a tentative D call TRBD1 (6 bases). The germline CDR1 and CDR2 sequences are LNHDA and SQIVND (reference sequence). The CDR3 is 15 amino acids. V lost 5 bases, J lost 2 bases, and 16 bases lay in between. This chain's CDR3 is CASSEQGEGTYEQYF. CDR3 in DNA: TGTGCCAGTAGTGAACAGGGAGAGGGTACCTACGAGCAGTACTTC.

This clonotype has only one observation. The chain uses TRBV20-1 and TRBJ2-5; 9 bases map to TRBD2. V trimming: 5 bases; J trimming: 2 bases; junction bases outside the gene matches: 3. This CDR3 is built from 13 residues. CDR1 is DFQATT, CDR2 SNEGSKA, per germline (reference sequence). CDR3 coding DNA: TGCAGTGCTCCGACTAGCGGTCAAGAGACCCAGTACTTC. Protein: CSAPTSGQETQYF.

The chain joins TRBV25-1 to TRBJ2-7; 7 bases fit TRBD2. V lost 7 bases to trimming and J lost 0 bases; unmatched junction nucleotides: 3. This CDR3 has 13 residues. Germline CDR1 is MGHDK and CDR2 is SYGVNS. CDR3: CASKGGSSYEQYF. The DNA of the CDR3 is TGTGCCAGCAAAGGCGGGAGCTCCTACGAGCAGTACTTC.

The chain uses TRBV9 and TRBJ2-1; TRBD1 might be the D (6 bases). The CDR3 spans 15 residues. Germline CDR1 SGDLS, CDR2 YYNGEE. The germline V and J ends were trimmed by 4 bases and 0 bases, with 11 bases remaining between them. The CDR3 spells CASSHRDNSYNEQFF. As DNA, the CDR3 is TGTGCCAGCAGCCACCGGGACAACTCCTACAATGAGCAGTTCTTC.

This clonotype has at least ten counts. The chain's CDR3 is CASSLVGAGGLGETQYF. CDR3 nucleotide sequence: TGTGCCAGCAGCTTAGTGGGAGCGGGAGGGCTTGGAGAGACCCAGTACTTC. The chain carries TRBV7-2 and TRBJ2-5; TRBD2 agrees at 10 bases. This CDR3 spans 17 amino acids. V lost 1 base, J lost 4 bases, and 9 bases stayed unmatched. Germline CDR1 is SGHTA and CDR2 is FQGNSA.

This chain joins TRBV4-3 and TRBJ2-3; D is possibly TRBD2 (7 bases). The CDR3 is made up of 14 amino acids. The germline CDR1 and CDR2 sequences are LGHNA and YSLEER. The V gene lost 1 base and the J gene lost 6 bases, with 11 bases spanning the gap. The CDR3 coding sequence is TGCGCCAGCAGCCAAGTGGGAGGGGGGGATACGCAGTATTTT. Translation gives CASSQVGGGDTQYF.

The V call is TRBV5-5, the J call TRBJ1-5; weak D call: TRBD1 (6 bases). This CDR3 spans 16 amino acids. Trimming took off 2 bases at V and 5 bases at J, with 17 bases between the two ends. Germline lookup yields CDR1 SGHKS and CDR2 YYEKEE (reference sequence). The CDR3 spells CASSFSWGQQDQPQHF. The CDR3 DNA sequence: TGTGCCAGCAGCTTCTCGTGGGGGCAACAGGATCAGCCCCAGCATTTT.

Comment on this clonotype: A much larger clone differs from this one at a single base, so this may be a read error. This rearrangement joins TRBV19 to TRBJ2-7, with 9 nucleotides matching TRBD1. J gave up 4 bases and V 8 bases, and 9 bases lay outside the gene matches. Germline loops: CDR1 LNHDA, CDR2 SQIVND (reference sequence). The CDR3 spans 14 residues. DNA for the CDR3: TGTGCCAGTCCAAGGGACAGGGCCGGGTACGAGCAGTACTTC. Encoded protein: CASPRDRAGYEQYF. Supplemented by reference TRBV19 and TRBJ2-7, the full variable domain reads DGGITQSPKYLFRKEGQNVTLSCEQNLNHDAMYWYRQDPGQGLRLIYYSQIVNDFQKGDIAEGYSVSREKKESFPLTVTSAQKNPTAFYLCASPRDRAGYEQYFGPGTRLTVT.

V is TRBV11-3 and J is TRBJ2-1; no clear D gene. The length of the CDR3 is 14 residues. Germline V gene sequence: CDR1 SGHNT, CDR2 YENEEA. V lost 0 bases to trimming and J lost 9 bases, with 12 bases between them. The CDR3: CASSLDPRLGEQFF. The CDR3, as DNA: TGTGCCAGCAGCTTAGACCCACGTTTGGGTGAGCAGTTCTTC.

By share of the sample, this clonotype is medium-sized (0.01 to 0.1%). V is TRBV7-2 and J is TRBJ1-1; 7 nucleotides match TRBD1. This CDR3 has 19 amino acids. CDR1 is SGHTA and CDR2 is FQGNSA in the germline V gene. The trim removed 1 base at V and 1 base at J, leaving 15 bases unmatched. CDR3 protein: CASSLVMTGQVGRNTEAFF. The CDR3 DNA is TGTGCCAGCAGCTTAGTTATGACCGGACAGGTCGGAAGGAACACTGAAGCTTTCTTT.

In this sample, this clonotype turned up many times. The V call is TRBV7-9, the J call TRBJ1-4, with 9 bases that match TRBD1. Germline CDR1 is SEHNR and CDR2 is FQNEAQ (reference sequence). The length of the CDR3 is 15 residues. Trimming took 2 bases from V and 7 from J; bases not matched to a gene: 5. The CDR3 spells CASSLYTGGTEKLFF. The CDR3 region has the DNA TGTGCCAGCAGCTTATATACAGGGGGCACTGAAAAACTGTTTTTT.